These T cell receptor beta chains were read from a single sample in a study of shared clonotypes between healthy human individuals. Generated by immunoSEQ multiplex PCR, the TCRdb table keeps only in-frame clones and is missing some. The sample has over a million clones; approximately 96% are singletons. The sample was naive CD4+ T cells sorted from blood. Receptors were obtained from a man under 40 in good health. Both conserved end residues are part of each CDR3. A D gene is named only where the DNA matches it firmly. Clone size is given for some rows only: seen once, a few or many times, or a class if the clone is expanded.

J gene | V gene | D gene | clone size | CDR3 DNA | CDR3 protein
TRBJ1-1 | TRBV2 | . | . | TGTGCCAGCATACTAGGGGATGTAGGGTGGAACACTGAAGCTTTCTTT | CASILGDVGWNTEAFF
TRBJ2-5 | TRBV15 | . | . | TGTGCCACCAGCAATCCCGGACAGCAAGAGACCCAGTACTTC | CATSNPGQQETQYF
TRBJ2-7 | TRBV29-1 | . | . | TGCAGCGTTGGTTATAACTCCTACGAGCAGTACTTC | CSVGYNSYEQYF
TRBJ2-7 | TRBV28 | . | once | TGTGCCAGCAGTTTGGTTGAGAGCTCCTACGAGCAGTACTTC | CASSLVESSYEQYF
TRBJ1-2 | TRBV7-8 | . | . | TGTGCCAGCAGCTCCTTCGGACAGTACCAGGGCTACACCTTC | CASSSFGQYQGYTF
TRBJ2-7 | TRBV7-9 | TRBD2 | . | TGTGCCAGCAGCTTAGCACTGGGACTAGTTGTCCACGAGCAGTACTTC | CASSLALGLVVHEQYF
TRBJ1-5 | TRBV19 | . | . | TGTGCCAGTAGACCGAGCGTAGGACATCGGGACTATGCCAATCAGCCCCAGCATTTT | CASRPSVGHRDYANQPQHF
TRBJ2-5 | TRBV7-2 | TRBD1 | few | TGTGCCAGCAGCTCGGACAGGGAAGAGACCCAGTACTTC | CASSSDREETQYF
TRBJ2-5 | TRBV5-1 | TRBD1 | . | TGCGCCAGCAGCTTTAGACAGGGAGCAGAAGAGACCCAGTACTTC | CASSFRQGAEETQYF
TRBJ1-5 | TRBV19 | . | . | TGTGCCAGTACTAAAGGGGGAGGTCAGCCCCAGCATTTT | CASTKGGGQPQHF
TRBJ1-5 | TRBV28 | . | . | TGTGCCAGCAGCTTCAACGATCAGCCCCAGCATTTT | CASSFNDQPQHF
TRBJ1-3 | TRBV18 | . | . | TGTGCCAGCTCACCTCGCCGGGACCGATCCTCCTCTGGAAACACCATATATTTT | CASSPRRDRSSSGNTIYF
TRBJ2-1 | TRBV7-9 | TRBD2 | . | TGTGCCAGCAGCTCCCCCAGGGCGGGGGGCAGGATAAATGAGCAGTTCTTC | CASSSPRAGGRINEQFF
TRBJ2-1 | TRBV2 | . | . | TGTGCCAGCAGTGAATACGATGAGCAGTTCTTC | CASSEYDEQFF
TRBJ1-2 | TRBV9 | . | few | TGTGCCAGCAGCGTAGAGGGGAACTATGGCTACACCTTC | CASSVEGNYGYTF
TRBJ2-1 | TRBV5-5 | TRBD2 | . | TGTGCCAGCAGCCCCCAGCGGGAGCGAAACAATGAGCAGTTCTTC | CASSPQRERNNEQFF
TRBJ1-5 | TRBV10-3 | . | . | TGTGCCATCAGTGAGTTAAAGGGGAATCAGCCCCAGCATTTT | CAISELKGNQPQHF
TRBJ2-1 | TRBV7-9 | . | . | TGTGCCAGCAGGATGATATTTGCCGGAGTATACAATGAGCAGTTCTTC | CASRMIFAGVYNEQFF
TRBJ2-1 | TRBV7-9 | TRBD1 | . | TGTGCCAGCAGCTTATGGATGAGACAGGGAACCCATGAGCAGTTCTTC | CASSLWMRQGTHEQFF
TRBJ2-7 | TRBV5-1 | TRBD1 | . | TGCGCCAGCAGCTTGACAGGGGGGTATGACGAGCAGTACTTC | CASSLTGGYDEQYF
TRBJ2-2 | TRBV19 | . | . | TGTGCCAGTAGTCCCCCTCAGGGATCCATCCGGGAGCTGTTTTTT | CASSPPQGSIRELFF
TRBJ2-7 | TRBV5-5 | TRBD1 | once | TGTGCCAGCAGCTTGGCAGGGGACAGCGAGCAGTACTTC | CASSLAGDSEQYF
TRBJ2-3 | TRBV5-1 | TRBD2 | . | TGCGCCAGCAGCTTGCCTAGCGGAAGCACAGATACGCAGTATTTT | CASSLPSGSTDTQYF
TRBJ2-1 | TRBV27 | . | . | TGTGCCAGCAGTTTCAATACCTACAATGAGCAGTTCTTC | CASSFNTYNEQFF
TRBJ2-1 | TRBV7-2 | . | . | TGTGCCAGCAGCCGAGGGTACAATGAGCAGTTCTTC | CASSRGYNEQFF